The 23 T cell receptor beta chains below were found in one sample sequenced in a study of blood T cell repertoires in COVID-19 (dated by TCRdb to the early 2020s). The protocol used for the library was the immunoSEQ multiplex PCR assay. The table was pulled from immuneACCESS by TCRdb, which kept in-frame rearrangements only. Such tables lose some clones; where checked, under half of the loss comes from unresolved V genes, and the rest has no known cause. Within this sample are some 250,000 clones, with more than 85% of them counted one time only. Over 5% of the sample is in the top ten clones. Material for sequencing was peripheral blood. These receptors all come from an older woman with COVID-19, enrolled during active disease.

The chain couples TRBV7-3 to TRBJ2-1; 9 bases are shared with TRBD2. The CDR3 extends over 17 amino acids. Per the germline V gene, CDR1 is SGHTA and CDR2 is FQGTGA. Trimming removed 3 bases from V and 6 bases from J; junction bases left unmatched: 12. CDR3 sequence reads: CASSLTPLASGINEQFF. The CDR3 DNA follows: TGTGCCAGCAGCTTGACGCCCCTGGCTAGCGGGATCAATGAGCAGTTCTTC. The whole variable domain, remainder taken from reference TRBV7-3 and TRBJ2-1, is GAGVSQTPSNKVTEKGKYVELRCDPISGHTALYWYRQSLGQGPEFLIYFQGTGAADDSGLPNDRFFAVRPEGSVSTLKIQRTERGDSAVYLCASSLTPLASGINEQFFGPGTRLTVL.

This chain uses TRBV4-2 with TRBJ1-4, with D possibly matching TRBD1 (6 bases). Germline CDR1 is LGHNA and CDR2 is YNFKEQ. This CDR3 region has 15 residues. Deletions cut 0 bases from V and 6 bases from J, with 11 bases between. The CDR3 coding sequence is TGTGCCAGCAGCCAAGATTTTGGGACATATGAAAAACTGTTTTTT. The encoded protein is CASSQDFGTYEKLFF.

This rearrangement joins TRBV4-3 to TRBJ2-5; a possible D gene is TRBD1 (6 bases). V was clipped by 1 base and J by 5 bases, with 11 bases between them. CDR3 length: 14 amino acids. The germline CDR1 and CDR2 sequences are LGHNA and YSLEER. The CDR3 spells CASSQVQGIETQYF. For the CDR3, the DNA is TGCGCCAGCAGCCAAGTTCAGGGGATCGAGACCCAGTACTTC.

This clone was counted once. V usage is TRBV5-1 and J usage is TRBJ2-3, with TRBD1 identical over 7 bases. With 4 bases clipped from V and 3 bases from J, the junction kept 8 bases outside the gene matches. CDR1 is SGHRS, CDR2 YFSETQ, per germline. The CDR3 sequence is 15 residues long. The CDR3 DNA reads as TGCGCCAGCAGCCCAGAGGGACAGAGAACAGATACGCAGTATTTT. As protein: CASSPEGQRTDTQYF.

The genes are TRBV20-1 and TRBJ1-3; D perhaps matches TRBD1 (5 bases). Germline CDR1 and CDR2: DFQATT and SNEGSKA (reference sequence). The CDR3 is 14 residues long. V was cut by 3 bases and J by 10 bases, with 19 bases left in between. CDR3: CSASLHRQGLTIYF. CDR3 bases: TGCAGTGCTAGTCTCCATCGCCAGGGACTAACCATATATTTT.

The rearrangement links TRBV14 to TRBJ1-4; no firm D call. Germline CDR1 is SGHDN and CDR2 is FVKESK. CDR3 length: 15 amino acids. Trimming left V 1 base short and J 5 bases short, with 11 bases between. CDR3 loop: CASSQVHPGNEKLFF. The DNA of the CDR3 is TGTGCCAGCAGCCAAGTCCATCCGGGAAATGAAAAACTGTTTTTT.

The rearrangement links TRBV30 to TRBJ1-2, with D perhaps matching TRBD1 (6 bases). Germline CDR1 GTSNPN, CDR2 SVGIG (reference sequence). There are 13 residues in the CDR3. Trimming took 3 bases from V and 3 from J, leaving 11 bases between them. Written as DNA, the CDR3 is TGTGCCTGGAGCGCCCGACAGGACTATGGCTACACCTTC. Its protein product is CAWSARQDYGYTF.

This clone was recorded a few times. This sample also contains other DNA sequences that code for the same CDR3. The chain joins TRBV3-1 (or the pseudogene TRBV3-2) to TRBJ1-2; D is ambiguous. This CDR3 is 11 amino acids long. Deletions cut 1 base from V and 8 bases from J, with 5 bases between. Germline CDR1 LGHDT, CDR2 YNNKEL (reference sequence). The CDR3 protein is CASSQGGGYTF. Here the CDR3 DNA reads TGTGCCAGCAGCCAAGGAGGCGGCTACACCTTC.

This chain links TRBV20-1 with TRBJ2-1, with 7 bases matching TRBD2. Per germline, CDR1 DFQATT and CDR2 SNEGSKA (reference sequence). The CDR3 loop spans 17 amino acids. V shed 3 bases, J shed 4 bases, and the junction held 15 bases outside the gene matches. The CDR3 is CSASRGRANSGYNEQFF. The CDR3 region has the DNA TGCAGTGCTAGTCGAGGGAGGGCCAATTCTGGTTACAATGAGCAGTTCTTC.

The CDR3 loop is CASSLNKQSTDTQYF. CDR3 DNA sequence: TGCGCCAGCAGCTTAAACAAACAGAGCACAGATACGCAGTATTTT. This rearrangement joins TRBV5-1 to TRBJ2-3; D is undetermined. Trimming left V 2 bases short and J 0 bases short, with 10 bases between. This CDR3 is 15 amino acids long. Germline CDR1 and CDR2: SGHRS and YFSETQ. Using reference TRBV5-1 and TRBJ2-3 for the parts outside the CDR3, the full variable domain is KAGVTQTPRYLIKTRGQQVTLSCSPISGHRSVSWYQQTPGQGLQFLFEYFSETQRNKGNFPGRFSGRQFSNSRSEMNVSTLELGDSALYLCASSLNKQSTDTQYFGPGTRLTVL.

CDR3 DNA: TGTGCCAGCACCCCCTGGAACACTGAAGCTTTCTTT. It is translated as CASTPWNTEAFF. The chain uses TRBV7-9 and TRBJ1-1; no clear D gene. The length of the CDR3 is 12 residues. The germline CDR1 and CDR2 sequences are SEHNR and FQNEAQ (reference sequence). V dropped 7 bases and J dropped 1 base, with 7 bases sitting between them.

The chain uses TRBV5-1 and TRBJ1-1; 10 nucleotides agree with TRBD1. Germline trimming cut 0 bases from V and 0 bases from J; bases unmatched to any gene: 5. Germline V gene lookup returns CDR1 SGHRS and CDR2 YFSETQ. The CDR3 runs 17 residues. This CDR3 is CASSLVTGGTLNTEAFF. CDR3 DNA: TGCGCCAGCAGCTTGGTGACAGGGGGCACTTTGAACACTGAAGCTTTCTTT.

The rearrangement joins TRBV5-5 to TRBJ1-5; 8 positions agree with TRBD1. Per germline, CDR1 SGHKS and CDR2 YYEKEE (reference sequence). The CDR3 spans 16 residues. The J segment lost 3 bases and the V segment lost 4 bases, leaving 9 bases of the junction unmatched. CDR3 region: CASSPSDRVFNQPQHF. The CDR3 DNA reads as TGTGCCAGCAGCCCGTCGGACAGGGTTTTCAATCAGCCCCAGCATTTT.

CDR3 residues: CASSESASYNEQFF. CDR3 in DNA: TGCGCCAGCAGTGAGTCGGCCTCTTACAATGAGCAGTTCTTC. The chain recombines TRBV10-1 with TRBJ2-1; D is undetermined. The germline V gene encodes CDR1 WNHNN and CDR2 SYGVQD (reference sequence). The V gene lost 0 bases and the J gene lost 4 bases, with 7 bases spanning the gap. This CDR3 comprises 14 residues.

V gene TRBV7-2 combines with J gene TRBJ1-4; D remains unclear. The V end was cut by 5 bases, the J end by 6 bases, with 16 bases between. This CDR3 is 15 amino acids long. The germline gives CDR1 SGHTA, CDR2 FQGNSA. CDR3 residues: CASSPGGGRHEKLFF. The CDR3 region has the DNA TGTGCCAGCAGCCCGGGAGGCGGTAGGCATGAAAAACTGTTTTTT.

The chain combines TRBV4-3 with TRBJ2-7; the match to TRBD2 covers 10 bases. Germline CDR1 and CDR2: LGHNA and YSLEER. V lost 2 bases to trimming and J lost 6 bases; unmatched junction nucleotides: 10. This CDR3 is 16 amino acids long. The CDR3 region is CASSQKLAGAPGEQYF. CDR3 DNA: TGCGCCAGCAGCCAAAAGCTAGCGGGAGCCCCCGGCGAGCAGTACTTC.

This chain uses TRBV28 with TRBJ2-2; 8 bases fit TRBD2. The germline CDR1 and CDR2 sequences are MDHEN and SYDVKM. The V and J ends lost 5 bases and 4 bases, in that order; junction bases with no gene match: 12. The CDR3 is made up of 17 amino acids. The CDR3 nucleotides are TGTGCCAGCAGTCCCGCCGGGGTAGCGGGACCCACCGGGGAGCTGTTTTTT. Its protein product is CASSPAGVAGPTGELFF.

The gene calls are TRBV7-9 and TRBJ1-3; D is unclear. From germline, CDR1 is SEHNR and CDR2 FQNEAQ (reference sequence). The ends were cut back, 5 bases at V and 5 bases at J, with 16 bases in the middle. This CDR3 has 15 residues. The CDR3 DNA sequence: TGTGCCAGCAGCCCACCTCGGGTCACAAGAAACACCATATATTTT. Translated: CASSPPRVTRNTIYF. Combining the CDR3 with reference TRBV7-9 and TRBJ1-3 gives the whole variable domain DTGVSQNPRHKITKRGQNVTFRCDPISEHNRLYWYRQTLGQGPEFLTYFQNEAQLEKSRLLSDRFSAERPKGSFSTLEIQRTEQGDSAMYLCASSPPRVTRNTIYFGEGSWLTVV.

Remarks on this clone: The sample has other DNA sequences that encode this CDR3 too. The V call is TRBV30, the J call TRBJ1-5; the D is unclear. Germline CDR1 GTSNPN, CDR2 SVGIG (reference sequence). The CDR3 is 13 residues long. V was pared by 2 bases and J by 2 bases, with 7 bases between. CDR3 residues: CAWSQQGNQPQHF. In DNA form, the CDR3 reads TGTGCCTGGAGTCAGCAGGGCAATCAGCCCCAGCATTTT.

This chain connects TRBV6-2 or TRBV6-3 to TRBJ1-2; TRBD1 might be the D (5 bases). This CDR3 is built from 12 residues. V lost 6 bases to trimming and J lost 6 bases, with 11 bases between them. The germline CDR1 and CDR2 sequences are MNHEY and SVGEGT. CDR3 amino acids: CASSWTRDGYTF. CDR3 nucleotides: TGTGCCAGCAGCTGGACAAGGGATGGCTACACCTTC.

The chain employs TRBV5-1 and TRBJ2-7; D might be TRBD1 (6 bases). This CDR3 has 14 residues. Trimming left V 2 bases short and J 4 bases short, with 13 bases between. CDR1 is SGHRS and CDR2 is YFSETQ in the germline V gene. The CDR3 loop is CASSFRTDEYEQYF. The CDR3 DNA sequence: TGCGCCAGCAGCTTTCGGACAGACGAATACGAGCAGTACTTC.

This sequence joins TRBV3-1 (or the pseudogene TRBV3-2) and TRBJ1-1; possible D gene TRBD1, 5 bases. The V end lost 2 bases, the J end lost 3 bases, and 10 bases lay between the germline ends. The CDR3 contains 14 residues. Per the germline V gene, CDR1 is LGHDT and CDR2 is YNNKEL (reference sequence). This chain's CDR3 is CASSQSDSYTEAFF. The CDR3 DNA is TGTGCCAGCAGCCAAAGTGACAGTTACACTGAAGCTTTCTTT.

This clone was seen a handful of times. This sample also contains other DNA sequences that code for the same CDR3. V and J are TRBV6-4 and TRBJ1-1, with D perhaps TRBD1 (5 bases). Looked up from germline, CDR1 is MRHNA and CDR2 is SNTAGT. CDR3 length: 13 residues. Trimming pared 4 bases from V and 1 base from J, leaving 7 bases between. The DNA for the CDR3 is TGTGCCAGCAGTGTCACAGGGAACACTGAAGCTTTCTTT. Residues: CASSVTGNTEAFF.